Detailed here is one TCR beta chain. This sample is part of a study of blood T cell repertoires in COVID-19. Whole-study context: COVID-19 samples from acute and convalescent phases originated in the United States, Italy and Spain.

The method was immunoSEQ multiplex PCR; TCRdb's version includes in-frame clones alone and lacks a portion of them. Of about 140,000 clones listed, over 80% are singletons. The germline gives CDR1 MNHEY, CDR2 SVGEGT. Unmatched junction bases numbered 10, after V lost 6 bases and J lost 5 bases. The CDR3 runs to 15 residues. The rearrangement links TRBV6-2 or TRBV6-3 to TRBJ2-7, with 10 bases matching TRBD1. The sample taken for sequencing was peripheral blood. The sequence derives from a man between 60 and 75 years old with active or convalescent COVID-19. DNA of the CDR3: TGTGCCAGCAGCCGACCGGGACAGGGGATGCACGAGCAGTACTTC. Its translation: CASSRPGQGMHEQYF.